The table lists the clone carrying this T cell receptor (beta chain) with many counts. What it binds is not known. This CDR3 comprises 15 residues. Germline CDR1 is MNHEY and CDR2 is SVGAGI. J was trimmed by 7 bases and V by 2 bases; bases with no gene match: 5. These data belong to a study of T-cell reconstitution after alpha-beta-depleted transplantation in children. The library targeted TCRbeta and was prepared with unique molecular identifiers. From the PCR reads, TCRdb called clonotypes with MiXCR, one entry per CDR3 protein. The sample lists fewer than 700,000 distinct CDR3 sequences, roughly 23% occurring once. Regarding the study as a whole: As was reported, about two months after transplant, alpha-beta T cells came from several hundred expanded graft clones. T-cell counts and diversity at one year post-transplant came mainly from newly produced T cells. Day-60 TCRbeta diversity that was high in some patients was derived from surviving recipient T cells and thymic progenitors.

The sequences come from PBMCs, mostly from graft donor cells, collected 360 days after TCRalphabeta/CD19-depleted stem cell transplant. This chain joins TRBV6-5 and TRBJ2-1, with 10 nucleotides matching TRBD2. The source of this sequence is a boy in the first two years of life who had a stem cell transplant for acute myeloid leukemia, so the T cells may come from the graft donor. The CDR3 nucleotides are TGTGCCAGCAGTTACGTTATACTAGCGGGGAATGAGCAGTTCTTC. It translates to CASSYVILAGNEQFF.